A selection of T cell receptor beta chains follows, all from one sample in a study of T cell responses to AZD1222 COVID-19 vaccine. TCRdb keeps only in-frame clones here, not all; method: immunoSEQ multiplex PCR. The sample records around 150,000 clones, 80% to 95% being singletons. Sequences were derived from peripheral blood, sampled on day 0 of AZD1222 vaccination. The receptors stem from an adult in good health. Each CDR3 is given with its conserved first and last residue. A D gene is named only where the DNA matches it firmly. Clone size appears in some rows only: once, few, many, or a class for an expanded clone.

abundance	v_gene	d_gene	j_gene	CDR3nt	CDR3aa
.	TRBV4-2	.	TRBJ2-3	TGTGCCAGCAGCCCGCAGGTATTTAGCGGTCGCACAGATACGCAGTATTTT	CASSPQVFSGRTDTQYF
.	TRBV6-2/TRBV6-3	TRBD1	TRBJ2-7	TGTGCCAGCAGTTACCAACCGACAGGGAAGGAGTACGAGCAGTACTTC	CASSYQPTGKEYEQYF
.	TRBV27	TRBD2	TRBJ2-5	TGTGCCAGCAGTCGATTTGATTCGGGAGGCAAAGAGACCCAGTACTTC	CASSRFDSGGKETQYF
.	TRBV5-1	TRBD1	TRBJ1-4	TGCGCCAGCAGCTTTCGGACAGGAACTAATGAAAAACTGTTTTTT	CASSFRTGTNEKLFF
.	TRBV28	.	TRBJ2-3	TGTGCCAGCAGTAGGGACTCCACAGATACGCAGTATTTT	CASSRDSTDTQYF
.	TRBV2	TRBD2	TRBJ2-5	TGTGCCAGCAGTAGGGTAGCGGGAGTGGAGACCCAGTACTTC	CASSRVAGVETQYF
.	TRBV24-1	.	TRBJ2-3	TGTGCCACCAGTGATCCAAACGACGGAACAAGCACAGATACGCAGTATTTT	CATSDPNDGTSTDTQYF
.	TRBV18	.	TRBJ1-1	TGTGCCAGCTCACCACGGACAGCCAAGAACACTGAAGCTTTCTTT	CASSPRTAKNTEAFF
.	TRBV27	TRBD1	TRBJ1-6	TGTGCCAGCAAACAGGGGGCTAGTTATAATTCACCCCTCCACTTT	CASKQGASYNSPLHF
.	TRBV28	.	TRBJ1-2	TGTGCCAGCAGCCCATCCTTTAACTATGGCTACACCTTC	CASSPSFNYGYTF
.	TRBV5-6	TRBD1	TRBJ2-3	TGTGCCAGCAGCGGACAGGGCACAGATACGCAGTATTTT	CASSGQGTDTQYF
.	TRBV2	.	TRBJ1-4	TGTGCCAGCAGGACCGAAGGGTCTACTGAAAAACTGTTTTTT	CASRTEGSTEKLFF
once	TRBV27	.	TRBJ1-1	TGTGCCAGCAGTTTTGGGACAATGGGGACTGAAGCTTTCTTT	CASSFGTMGTEAFF
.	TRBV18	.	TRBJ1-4	TGTGCCAGCTCACCGGGGCCAACCCCGGCTGAAAAACTGTTTTTT	CASSPGPTPAEKLFF
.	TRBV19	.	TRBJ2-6	TGTGCCAGTAGTATGCCGGGGGGCGCTGGGGCCAACGTCCTGACTTTC	CASSMPGGAGANVLTF
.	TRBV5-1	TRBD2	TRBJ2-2	TGCGCCAGCAGCTCGGGACTAGCAAGACCCGGGGAGCTGTTTTTT	CASSSGLARPGELFF
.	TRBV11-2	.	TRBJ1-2	TGTGCCAGCAGCTTAGGAATTAGGACAGCTTTACTTCGCTATGGCTACACCTTC	CASSLGIRTALLRYGYTF
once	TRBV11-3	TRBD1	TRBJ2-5	TGTGCCAGCAGCTTAGGACAGGGTTCGCAAGAGACCCAGTACTTC	CASSLGQGSQETQYF
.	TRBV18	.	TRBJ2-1	TGTGCCAGCTCACCGACTAGCTCCTACAATGAGCAGTTCTTC	CASSPTSSYNEQFF
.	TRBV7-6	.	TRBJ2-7	TGTGCCAGCAGCTTAGACACAGGGAAATTCTACGAGCAGTACTTC	CASSLDTGKFYEQYF
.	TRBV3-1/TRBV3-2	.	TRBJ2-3	TGTGCCAGCAGCCATTGGAGCACAGATACGCAGTATTTT	CASSHWSTDTQYF
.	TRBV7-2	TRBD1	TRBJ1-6	TGTGCCAGCAGTCGGACAGGGGGCTTTTATTCACCCCTCCACTTT	CASSRTGGFYSPLHF
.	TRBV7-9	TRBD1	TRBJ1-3	TGTGCCAGCAGCTTTTCGACAGGGCCTGGAAACACCATATATTTT	CASSFSTGPGNTIYF
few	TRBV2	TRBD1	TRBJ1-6	TGTGCCAGCAGCCGGGACAGGGGAAATTCACCCCTCCACTTT	CASSRDRGNSPLHF
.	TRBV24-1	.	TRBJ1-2	TGTGCCACCAGTGATCCAGGTAGAATCGGGAGTAACTATGGCTACACCTTC	CATSDPGRIGSNYGYTF
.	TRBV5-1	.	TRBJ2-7	TGCGCCAGCAGCTCGATGAGTAGCAGGAACGAGCAGTACTTC	CASSSMSSRNEQYF
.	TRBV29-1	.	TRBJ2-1	TGCAGCGTTGGGGGGTGGGTAGAAGAATACAATGAGCAGTTCTTC	CSVGGWVEEYNEQFF
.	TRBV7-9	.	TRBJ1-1	TGTGCCAGCAGCTTAAAACAGGGTCTCACTGAAGCTTTCTTT	CASSLKQGLTEAFF
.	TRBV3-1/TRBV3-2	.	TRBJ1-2	TGTGCCAGCAGCCAGCGGGGGGCTAACTATGGCTACACCTTC	CASSQRGANYGYTF
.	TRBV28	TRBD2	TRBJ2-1	TGTGCCAGCAGTTTATTAGGTCTAGCGGGAGCCTTGAATGAGCAGTTCTTC	CASSLLGLAGALNEQFF
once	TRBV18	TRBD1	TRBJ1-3	TGTGCCAGCTCACGGGGACAGGGAACTGGAAACACCATATATTTT	CASSRGQGTGNTIYF
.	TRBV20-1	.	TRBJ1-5	TGCAGTGCTAGTACAGGGAATAGCAATCAGCCCCAGCATTTT	CSASTGNSNQPQHF
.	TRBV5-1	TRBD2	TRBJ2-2	TGCGCCAGCAGGAGACTAGCGGGAGGCCCGGTCGGGGAGCTGTTTTTT	CASRRLAGGPVGELFF
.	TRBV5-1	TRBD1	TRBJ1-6	TGCGCCAGCAGCTATACGGGACAGGGTAATTCACCCCTCCACTTT	CASSYTGQGNSPLHF
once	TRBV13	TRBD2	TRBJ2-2	TGTGCCAGCAGCTTACCTAGCGGGGGCGGGGAGCTGTTTTTT	CASSLPSGGGELFF
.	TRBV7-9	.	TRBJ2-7	TGTGCCAGCAGCCCGCGACAGAGCTCCTACGAGCAGTACTTC	CASSPRQSSYEQYF
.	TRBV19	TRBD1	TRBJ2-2	TGTGCCAGTAGTATCCTCAGGGGGCATACCGGGGAGCTGTTTTTT	CASSILRGHTGELFF
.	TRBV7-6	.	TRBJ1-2	TGTGCCAGCGATAACTATGGCTACACCTTC	CASDNYGYTF
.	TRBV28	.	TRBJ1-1	TGTGCCAGCAGTCCCGGGGACACCCGGAACACTGAAGCTTTCTTT	CASSPGDTRNTEAFF
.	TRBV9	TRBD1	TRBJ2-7	TGTGCCAGCAGCCCCCAGGGACAGGGGAACTACGAGCAGTACTTC	CASSPQGQGNYEQYF
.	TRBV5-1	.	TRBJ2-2	TGCGCCAGCAAGGCGCTAGCTAACACCGGGGAGCTGTTTTTT	CASKALANTGELFF
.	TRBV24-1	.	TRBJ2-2	TGTGCCACCAGTGAAATGGAGAACACCGGGGAGCTGTTTTTT	CATSEMENTGELFF
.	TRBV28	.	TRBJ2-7	TGTGCCAGCAGTTTGGTTCAGGGGAACGAGCAGTACTTC	CASSLVQGNEQYF
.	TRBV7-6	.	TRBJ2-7	TGTGCCAGCAGCTCATCTTCGAGCTCCTACGAGCAGTACTTC	CASSSSSSSYEQYF
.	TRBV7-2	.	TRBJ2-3	TGTGCCAGCAGCTTATCGAGCGGTGGACCCACAGATACGCAGTATTTT	CASSLSSGGPTDTQYF
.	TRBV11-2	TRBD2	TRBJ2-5	TGTGCCAGCAGCTTAGGCCTAGCGGGGGGGCAAGAGACCCAGTACTTC	CASSLGLAGGQETQYF
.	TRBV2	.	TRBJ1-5	TGTGCCAGCAGTGAAGCGCGAGATAGCAATCAGCCCCAGCATTTT	CASSEARDSNQPQHF
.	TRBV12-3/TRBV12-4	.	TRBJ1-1	TGTGCCAGCAGTTTAGAAGGGACTGAAGCTTTCTTT	CASSLEGTEAFF
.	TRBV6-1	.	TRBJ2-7	TGTGCCAGCAGTGATCCCGGGATCAAGAACTACGAGCAGTACTTC	CASSDPGIKNYEQYF
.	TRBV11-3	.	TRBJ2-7	TGTGCCAGCAGTTCCACAAAAGGCGAGCAGTACTTC	CASSSTKGEQYF
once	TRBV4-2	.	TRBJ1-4	TGTGCCAGCAGCCAAGTACGGGACCCGGTGGTTGAAAAACTGTTTTTT	CASSQVRDPVVEKLFF
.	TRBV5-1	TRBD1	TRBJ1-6	TGCGCCAGCAGCCCACTAGGGGACAGGTCTCTTTATAATTCACCCCTCCACTTT	CASSPLGDRSLYNSPLHF
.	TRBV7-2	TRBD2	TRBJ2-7	TGTGCCAGCAGCCCAACACTAGCGGGTCTGATGGGGGAGCAGTACTTC	CASSPTLAGLMGEQYF
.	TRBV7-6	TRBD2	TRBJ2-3	TGTGCCAGCAGCAGAACTAGCGGCCGCACAGATACGCAGTATTTT	CASSRTSGRTDTQYF